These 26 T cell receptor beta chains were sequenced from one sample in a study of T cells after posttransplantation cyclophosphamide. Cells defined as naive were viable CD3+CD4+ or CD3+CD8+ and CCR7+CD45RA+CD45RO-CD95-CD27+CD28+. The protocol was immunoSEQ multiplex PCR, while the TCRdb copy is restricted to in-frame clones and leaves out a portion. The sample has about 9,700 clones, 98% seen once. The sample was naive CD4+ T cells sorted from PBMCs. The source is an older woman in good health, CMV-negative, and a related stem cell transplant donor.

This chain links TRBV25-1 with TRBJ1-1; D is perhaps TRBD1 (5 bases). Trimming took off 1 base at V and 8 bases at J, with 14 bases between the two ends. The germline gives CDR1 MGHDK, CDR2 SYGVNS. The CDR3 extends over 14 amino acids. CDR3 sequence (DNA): TGTGCCAGCAGTGAATTGGGGGGTATGGCGGAAGCTTTCTTT. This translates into CASSELGGMAEAFF.

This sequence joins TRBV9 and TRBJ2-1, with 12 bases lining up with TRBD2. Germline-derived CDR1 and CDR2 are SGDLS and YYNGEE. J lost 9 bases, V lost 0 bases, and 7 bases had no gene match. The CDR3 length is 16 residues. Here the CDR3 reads CASSVGSSGRAGEQFF. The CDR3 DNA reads TGTGCCAGCAGCGTAGGCTCTAGCGGGAGGGCCGGTGAGCAGTTCTTC.

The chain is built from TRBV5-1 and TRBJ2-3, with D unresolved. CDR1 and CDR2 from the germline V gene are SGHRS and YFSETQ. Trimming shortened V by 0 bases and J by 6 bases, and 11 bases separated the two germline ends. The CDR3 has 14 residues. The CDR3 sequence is CASSLDRPEDTQYF. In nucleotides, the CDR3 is TGCGCCAGCAGCTTGGACAGACCCGAGGATACGCAGTATTTT.

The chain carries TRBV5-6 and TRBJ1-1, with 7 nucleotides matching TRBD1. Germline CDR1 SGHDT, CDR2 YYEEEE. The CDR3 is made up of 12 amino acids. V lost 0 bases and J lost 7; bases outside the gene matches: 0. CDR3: CASSLGQGEAFF. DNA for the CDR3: TGTGCCAGCAGCTTGGGACAGGGTGAAGCTTTCTTT. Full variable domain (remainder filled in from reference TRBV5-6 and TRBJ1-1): DAGVTQSPTHLIKTRGQQVTLRCSPKSGHDTVSWYQQALGQGPQFIFQYYEEEERQRGNFPDRFSGHQFPNYSSELNVNALLLGDSALYLCASSLGQGEAFFGQGTRLTVV.

CDR3 in amino acids: CASHRGGTYGYTF. The CDR3 DNA reads as TGTGCCAGCCATCGGGGGGGGACCTATGGCTACACCTTC. This chain links TRBV19 with TRBJ1-2, with D perhaps matching TRBD1 (5 bases). V was clipped by 9 bases and J by 4 bases, with 15 bases between them. The CDR3 extends over 13 amino acids. CDR1 is LNHDA, CDR2 SQIVND, per germline (reference sequence).

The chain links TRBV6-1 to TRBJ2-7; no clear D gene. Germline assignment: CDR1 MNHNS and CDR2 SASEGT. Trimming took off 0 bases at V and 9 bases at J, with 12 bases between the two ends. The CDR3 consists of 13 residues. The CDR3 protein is CASSEAGRSPQYF. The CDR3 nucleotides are TGTGCCAGCAGTGAAGCGGGTCGGAGCCCGCAGTACTTC.

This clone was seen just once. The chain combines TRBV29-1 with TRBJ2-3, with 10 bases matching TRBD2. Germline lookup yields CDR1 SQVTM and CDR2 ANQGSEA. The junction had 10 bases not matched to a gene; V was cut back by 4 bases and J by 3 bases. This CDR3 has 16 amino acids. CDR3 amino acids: CSVGGLAGAGTDTQYF. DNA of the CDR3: TGCAGCGTTGGCGGGCTAGCGGGAGCTGGTACAGATACGCAGTATTTT.

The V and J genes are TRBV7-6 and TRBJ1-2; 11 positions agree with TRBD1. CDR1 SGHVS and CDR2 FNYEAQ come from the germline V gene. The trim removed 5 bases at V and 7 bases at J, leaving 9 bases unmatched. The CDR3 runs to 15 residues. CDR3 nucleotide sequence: TGTGCCAGCAGCCCCGGGACAGGGGGAAGGATTGGCTACACCTTC. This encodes CASSPGTGGRIGYTF.

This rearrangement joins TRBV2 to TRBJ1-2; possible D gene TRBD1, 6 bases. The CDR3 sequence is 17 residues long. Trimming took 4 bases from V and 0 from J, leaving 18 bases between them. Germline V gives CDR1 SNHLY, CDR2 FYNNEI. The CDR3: CASSGDRSLLANYGYTF. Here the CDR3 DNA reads TGTGCCAGCAGTGGAGACAGGAGCTTACTAGCTAACTATGGCTACACCTTC.

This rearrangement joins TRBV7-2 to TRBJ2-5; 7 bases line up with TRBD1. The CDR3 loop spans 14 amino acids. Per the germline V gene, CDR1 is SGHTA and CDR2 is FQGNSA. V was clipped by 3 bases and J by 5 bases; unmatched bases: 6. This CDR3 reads CASSFDRVRETQYF. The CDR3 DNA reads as TGTGCCAGCAGCTTCGACAGGGTTAGGGAGACCCAGTACTTC.

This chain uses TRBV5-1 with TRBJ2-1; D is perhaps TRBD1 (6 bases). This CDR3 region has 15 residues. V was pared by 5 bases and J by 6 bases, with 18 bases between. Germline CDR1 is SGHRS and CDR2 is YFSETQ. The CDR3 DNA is TGCGCCAGCAGAATAGACAGGCCCTTAACCAATGAGCAGTTCTTC. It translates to CASRIDRPLTNEQFF. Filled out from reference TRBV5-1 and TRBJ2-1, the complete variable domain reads KAGVTQTPRYLIKTRGQQVTLSCSPISGHRSVSWYQQTPGQGLQFLFEYFSETQRNKGNFPGRFSGRQFSNSRSEMNVSTLELGDSALYLCASRIDRPLTNEQFFGPGTRLTVL.

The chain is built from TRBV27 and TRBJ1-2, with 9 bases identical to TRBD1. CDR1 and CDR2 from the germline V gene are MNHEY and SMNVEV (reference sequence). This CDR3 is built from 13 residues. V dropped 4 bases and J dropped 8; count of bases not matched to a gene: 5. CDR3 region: CASSSRDREGYTF. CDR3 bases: TGTGCCAGCAGTTCCCGGGACAGGGAAGGCTACACCTTC.

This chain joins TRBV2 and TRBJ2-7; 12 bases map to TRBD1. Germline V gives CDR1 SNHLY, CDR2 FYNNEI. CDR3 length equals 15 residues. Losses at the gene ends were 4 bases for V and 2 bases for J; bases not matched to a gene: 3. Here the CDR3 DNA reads TGTGCCAGCAGTGGGGGACAGGGGGCAACCTACGAGCAGTACGTC. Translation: CASSGGQGATYEQYV.

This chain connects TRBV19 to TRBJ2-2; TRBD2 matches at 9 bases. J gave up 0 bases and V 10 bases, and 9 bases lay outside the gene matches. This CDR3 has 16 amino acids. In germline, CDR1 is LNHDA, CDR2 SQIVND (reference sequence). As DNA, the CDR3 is TGTGCCACGAGATGGGCTAGCGGGGCGAACACCGGGGAGCTGTTTTTT. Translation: CATRWASGANTGELFF.

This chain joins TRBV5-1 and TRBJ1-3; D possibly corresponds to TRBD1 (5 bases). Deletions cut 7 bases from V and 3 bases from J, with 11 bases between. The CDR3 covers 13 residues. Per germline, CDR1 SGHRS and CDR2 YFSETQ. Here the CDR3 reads CASSGTFGNTIYF. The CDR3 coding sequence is TGCGCCAGCTCCGGGACTTTTGGAAACACCATATATTTT.

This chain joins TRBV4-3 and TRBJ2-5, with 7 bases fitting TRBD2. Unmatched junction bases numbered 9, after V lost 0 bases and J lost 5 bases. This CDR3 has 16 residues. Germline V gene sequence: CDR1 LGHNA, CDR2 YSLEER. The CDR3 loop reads CASSQDRGEVRETQYF. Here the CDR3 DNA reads TGCGCCAGCAGCCAAGATCGGGGGGAGGTCCGGGAGACCCAGTACTTC.

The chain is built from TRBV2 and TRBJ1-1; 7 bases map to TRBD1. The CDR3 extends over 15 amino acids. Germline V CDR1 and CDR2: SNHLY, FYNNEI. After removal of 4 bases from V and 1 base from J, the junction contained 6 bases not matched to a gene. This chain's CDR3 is CASSAVRTGNTEAFF. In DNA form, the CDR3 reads TGTGCCAGCAGTGCCGTTAGGACAGGGAACACTGAAGCTTTCTTT.

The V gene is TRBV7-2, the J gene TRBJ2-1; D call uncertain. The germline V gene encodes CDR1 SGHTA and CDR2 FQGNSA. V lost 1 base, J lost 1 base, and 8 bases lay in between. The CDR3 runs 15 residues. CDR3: CASSLGRRSYNEQFF. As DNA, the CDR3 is TGTGCCAGCAGCTTAGGGAGAAGGTCCTACAATGAGCAGTTCTTC. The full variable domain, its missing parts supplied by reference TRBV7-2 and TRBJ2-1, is GAGVSQSPSNKVTEKGKDVELRCDPISGHTALYWYRQSLGQGLEFLIYFQGNSAPDKSGLPSDRFSAERTGGSVSTLTIQRTQQEDSAVYLCASSLGRRSYNEQFFGPGTRLTVL.

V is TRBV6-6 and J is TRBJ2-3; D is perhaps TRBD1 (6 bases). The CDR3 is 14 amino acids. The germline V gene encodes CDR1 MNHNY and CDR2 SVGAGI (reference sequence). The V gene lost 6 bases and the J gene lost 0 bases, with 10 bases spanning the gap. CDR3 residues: CASRITGSTDTQYF. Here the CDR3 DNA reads TGTGCCAGCAGAATTACAGGGAGCACAGATACGCAGTATTTT.

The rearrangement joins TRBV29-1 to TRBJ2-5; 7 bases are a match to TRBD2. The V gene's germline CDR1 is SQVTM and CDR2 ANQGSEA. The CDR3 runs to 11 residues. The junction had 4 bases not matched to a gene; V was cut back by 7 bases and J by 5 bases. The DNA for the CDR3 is TGCAGCGCTGTCGGGGGGGAGACCCAGTACTTC. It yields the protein CSAVGGETQYF.

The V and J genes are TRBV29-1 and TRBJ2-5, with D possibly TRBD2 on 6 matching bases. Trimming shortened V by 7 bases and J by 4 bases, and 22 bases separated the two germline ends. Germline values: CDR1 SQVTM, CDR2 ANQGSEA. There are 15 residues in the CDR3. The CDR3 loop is CSAERGTGVTETQYF. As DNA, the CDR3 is TGCAGCGCGGAGAGGGGTACGGGGGTTACAGAGACCCAGTACTTC.

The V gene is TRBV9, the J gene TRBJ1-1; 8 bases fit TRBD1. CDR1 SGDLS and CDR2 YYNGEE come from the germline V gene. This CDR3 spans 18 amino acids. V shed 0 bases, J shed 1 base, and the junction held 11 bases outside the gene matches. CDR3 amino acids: CASSVDVSIQGANTEAFF. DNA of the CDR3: TGTGCCAGCAGCGTAGATGTTTCTATTCAGGGGGCGAACACTGAAGCTTTCTTT.

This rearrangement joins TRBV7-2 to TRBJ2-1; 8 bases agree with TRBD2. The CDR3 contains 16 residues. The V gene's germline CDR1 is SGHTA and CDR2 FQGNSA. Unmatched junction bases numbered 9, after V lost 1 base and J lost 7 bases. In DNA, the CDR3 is TGTGCCAGCAGCTTAGATCCGGGAGGGTCGGGGAATGAGCAGTTCTTC. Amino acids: CASSLDPGGSGNEQFF.

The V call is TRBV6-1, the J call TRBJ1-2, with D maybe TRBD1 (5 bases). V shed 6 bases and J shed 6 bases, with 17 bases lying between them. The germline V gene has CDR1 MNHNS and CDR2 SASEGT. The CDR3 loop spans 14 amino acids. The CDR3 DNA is TGTGCCAGCAGGGATGCCGGGACTCAAAATGGCTACACCTTC. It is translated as CASRDAGTQNGYTF.

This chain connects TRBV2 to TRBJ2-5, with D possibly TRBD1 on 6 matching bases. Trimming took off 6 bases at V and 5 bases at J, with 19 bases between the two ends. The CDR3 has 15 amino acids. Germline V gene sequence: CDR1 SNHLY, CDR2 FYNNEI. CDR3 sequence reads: CASSPQPGAGETQYF. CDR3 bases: TGTGCCAGCAGCCCCCAGCCAGGGGCCGGGGAGACCCAGTACTTC. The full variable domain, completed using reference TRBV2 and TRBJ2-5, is EPEVTQTPSHQVTQMGQEVILRCVPISNHLYFYWYRQILGQKVEFLVSFYNNEISEKSEIFDDQFSVERPDGSNFTLKIRSTKLEDSAMYFCASSPQPGAGETQYFGPGTRLLVL.

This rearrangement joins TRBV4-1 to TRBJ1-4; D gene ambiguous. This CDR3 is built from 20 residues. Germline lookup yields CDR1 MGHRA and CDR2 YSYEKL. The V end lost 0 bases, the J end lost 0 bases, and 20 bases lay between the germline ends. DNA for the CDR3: TGCGCCAGCAGCCAAGAGGAGCGAAGATTCCGACTTGCAACTAATGAAAAACTGTTTTTT. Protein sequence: CASSQEERRFRLATNEKLFF.